Below, 7 T cell receptor beta chains from the same sample are listed, as sequenced in a study of shared T cell receptors in the human thymus. Data came from immunoSEQ multiplex PCR; TCRdb stores just in-frame clones and leaves some out. The table shows 550,000 to 800,000 clones, with approximately 85% occurring only once. The data also belong to a second study, concerning human thymus T cells.

Sequenced: thymocytes. Receptor source: a girl in the first two years of life with a congenital heart defect.

This clone occurred once. The rearrangement uses TRBV27 and TRBJ1-1; a possible D gene is TRBD1 (5 bases). V lost 6 bases and J lost 0, with 8 bases in between. The CDR3 runs to 13 residues. Germline V CDR1 and CDR2: MNHEY, SMNVEV (reference sequence). CDR3 loop: CASRQAMNTEAFF. CDR3 nucleotide sequence: TGTGCCAGCAGACAGGCCATGAACACTGAAGCTTTCTTT.

The rearrangement uses TRBV9 and TRBJ1-1; D not resolved. V dropped 0 bases and J dropped 7 bases, with 10 bases sitting between them. Germline CDR1 reads SGDLS; CDR2 reads YYNGEE. The CDR3 contains 13 residues. The chain's CDR3 is CASSVDGAVEAFF. As DNA, the CDR3 is TGTGCCAGCAGCGTAGATGGAGCGGTTGAAGCTTTCTTT. The full variable domain, with the rest looked up from reference TRBV9 and TRBJ1-1, is DSGVTQTPKHLITATGQRVTLRCSPRSGDLSVYWYQQSLDQGLQFLIQYYNGEERAKGNILERFSAQQFPDLHSELNLSSLELGDSALYFCASSVDGAVEAFFGQGTRLTVV.

The chain combines TRBV2 with TRBJ2-7; a possible D gene is TRBD1 (5 bases). Trimming took off 6 bases at V and 0 bases at J, with 15 bases between the two ends. The CDR3 has 15 amino acids. The germline V gene has CDR1 SNHLY and CDR2 FYNNEI. CDR3 sequence (DNA): TGTGCCAGCAGGCCCGGACACGGCCGCTCCTACGAGCAGTACTTC. The encoded protein is CASRPGHGRSYEQYF. The whole variable domain, filled in from reference TRBV2 and TRBJ2-7, reads EPEVTQTPSHQVTQMGQEVILRCVPISNHLYFYWYRQILGQKVEFLVSFYNNEISEKSEIFDDQFSVERPDGSNFTLKIRSTKLEDSAMYFCASRPGHGRSYEQYFGPGTRLTVT.

The V gene is TRBV27, the J gene TRBJ1-5; tentatively, D is TRBD1 (6 bases). Germline V gene sequence: CDR1 MNHEY, CDR2 SMNVEV (reference sequence). V shed 8 bases and J shed 1 base, with 15 bases lying between them. The CDR3 runs to 15 residues. The CDR3 DNA reads as TGTGCCAGCGACCAAACAGGGCTCAGCAATCAGCCCCAGCATTTT. The encoded protein is CASDQTGLSNQPQHF.

This chain joins TRBV28 and TRBJ2-1; 8 positions match TRBD1. Germline assignment: CDR1 MDHEN and CDR2 SYDVKM. The trim removed 2 bases at V and 10 bases at J, leaving 4 bases unmatched. This CDR3 is 13 amino acids long. The CDR3 nucleotides are TGTGCCAGCAGTTTACAGGGGGCTGGAGAGCAGTTCTTC. Translated: CASSLQGAGEQFF.

V and J are TRBV7-8 and TRBJ2-7; D possibly corresponds to TRBD2 (7 bases). Per the germline V gene, CDR1 is SGHVS and CDR2 is FQNEAQ. The CDR3 length is 15 residues. V lost 1 base and J lost 6, with 16 bases in between. CDR3 in amino acids: CASSLGGGEAGEQYF. The CDR3 DNA reads as TGTGCCAGCAGCTTAGGAGGGGGGGAAGCCGGCGAGCAGTACTTC.

There are a few counts of this clone. The V call is TRBV11-2, the J call TRBJ2-3; TRBD1 aligns across 7 bases. The germline gives CDR1 SGHAT, CDR2 FQNNGV. J gave up 6 bases and V 0 bases, and 21 bases lay outside the gene matches. The CDR3 is 20 amino acids. The CDR3 loop is CASSLDGHDRQGGSVDTQYF. CDR3 DNA sequence: TGTGCCAGCAGCTTAGATGGGCACGACCGACAGGGTGGGTCAGTGGATACGCAGTATTTT.